The source of this TCR beta chain is a study of blood T cell repertoires in COVID-19 (dated by TCRdb to between 2020 and 2021). For the wider study: Samples covering the acute and convalescent phases of COVID-19 were provided by collaborators in the United States, Italy and Spain. Deeply sampled blood TCRbeta repertoires from subjects exposed to, actively infected with, or recovered from COVID-19 were included in the dataset. The repertoires were made available in a free public database intended to serve as a resource for research on the immune response to SARS-CoV-2. Samples came from the ongoing ImmuneRACE study (first 160 participants) plus 1,254 subjects from 6 global collaborators. The material from the prospective study consisted of cDNA or gDNA derived from T cells, B-cell-depleted T cells, or PBMCs. Sample metadata almost always included a de-identified subject ID, COVID-19 status, age in years and sex. Where available, HLA class I and class II types were taken from metadata supplied by the sample provider and were not determined by assay-based typing.

The V and J ends are trimmed by 4 bases and 4 bases, leaving 17 bases between them. Reading the germline V gene gives CDR1 SGHTS and CDR2 YDEGEE. Reading from cysteine to phenylalanine, the CDR3 counts 15 amino acids. The retained sequence is limited to the CDR3, 45 bases, with the frame set at the first base. Each collaborating institution followed its own protocols to collect whole blood in K2EDTA tubes. For TCRbeta analysis, collaborators shipped samples in one of three forms: frozen whole blood, isolated PBMCs, or DNA extracted from either of those sample types. On this clone: The antigen it recognizes is unknown. Base qualities are missing; no much larger clone stands one base away.

The immunoSEQ Assay, a bias-controlled multiplex PCR, was used to amplify TCRbeta CDR3 regions from genomic DNA. The study's own analysis went as follows. Nucleated cell counts per sample were estimated from amplification of reference gene primers within the assay. To quantify the absolute abundance of each unique TCRbeta CDR3 rearrangement, sequence reads were collapsed and filtered. For each sample, productive Simpson clonality was calculated as the square root of Simpson's diversity index across productive rearrangements. TCRdb retrieved this table from immuneACCESS and kept in-frame rearrangements only. Not all clones are present; in checked studies, unresolved V genes account for under half, and no reason is known for the remainder. Clone size and the V and J calls come from that table; the DNA yielded D and trimming. The table for this sample lists about 280,000 clones; around 90% of them were counted only once. The ten largest make up 9.4% of the sample.

General findings and caveats noted by the study authors: How much clinical and demographic metadata was included differed by source and by participant, and the metadata was provided uncurated.

The chain joins TRBV5-8 to TRBJ1-2; the D gene is possibly TRBD1, with 5 bases matching. Sequenced sample: peripheral blood. The clonotype was recovered from a man aged 18-30 years with active or convalescent COVID-19. DNA sequence: TGTGCCAGCAGCCGACCATCGGTCAGGGTCTATGGCTACACCTTC. Its amino acids are CASSRPSVRVYGYTF.